Listed below are T cell receptor beta chains from one sample, sequenced in a study of T-cell memory formation after mild COVID-19. In TCRdb, the 5' RACE reads were re-called with MiXCR into one record per CDR3 protein. The table lists about 29,000 distinct CDR3 sequences, roughly 12% of them singletons. Sequencing was performed on PBMCs or a T cell subset sorted from them (not recorded which). The receptors derive from an adult woman who had mild COVID-19 (a few samples of this study predate the infection). Cell type and time point are not known. The CDR3 runs from the conserved cysteine through the conserved F or W. A D gene is named only where the DNA matches it firmly. Where a row states a size, it is once, few, many or the class of an expanded clone; other rows omit it.

D	V	size	J	DNA	CDR3
-	TRBV7-3	many	TRBJ2-3	TGTGCCAGCAGCTTGATGTCGGGGGCGTCAGATACGCAGTATTTT	CASSLMSGASDTQYF
-	TRBV9	many	TRBJ2-3	TGTGCCAGCAGCGTAGTTGGACAGATGGCCACAGATACGCAGTATTTT	CASSVVGQMATDTQYF
TRBD1	TRBV27	many	TRBJ2-7	TGTGCCAGCAGTCCGGGACAGGGGGCCTACGAGCAGTACTTC	CASSPGQGAYEQYF
-	TRBV7-2	many	TRBJ2-2	TGTGCCAGCAGCTTACCCCCATCCCACGGCGGGGAGCTGTTTTTT	CASSLPPSHGGELFF
TRBD1	TRBV6-4	many	TRBJ2-5	TGTGCCAGCAGTCCCGGACAGGGGGACGTTGAGACCCAGTACTTC	CASSPGQGDVETQYF
TRBD2	TRBV7-2	many	TRBJ2-2	TGTGCCAGCAGCCTGGGACTAGCGGGAGTCGGGAACACCGGGGAGCTGTTTTTT	CASSLGLAGVGNTGELFF
-	TRBV7-9	-	TRBJ2-7	TGTGCCAGCAGGGCCGGGACGGTGGATATCAAGCAGTACTTC	CASRAGTVDIKQYF
-	TRBV6-4	many	TRBJ1-1	TGTGCCAGCAGTGACTCATCAGAGAACACTGAAGCTTTCTTT	CASSDSSENTEAFF
-	TRBV19	many	TRBJ2-1	TGTGCCAGTAGTACAGAAAGGCGGGCCTACAATGAGCAGTTCTTC	CASSTERRAYNEQFF
-	TRBV11-3	-	TRBJ1-1	TGTGCCAGCAGTCCCTACTTAGGACCGATGAACACTGAAGCTTTCTTT	CASSPYLGPMNTEAFF
TRBD2	TRBV9	many	TRBJ2-1	TGTGCCAGCAGCGGACTAGCGGGTCAGTTCTTC	CASSGLAGQFF
-	TRBV20-1	many	TRBJ2-3	TGCAGTGCTAGAGATAGGGCCTTGCCCACAGATACGCAGTATTTT	CSARDRALPTDTQYF
-	TRBV7-2	many	TRBJ1-1	TGTGCCAGCACTCTAAGGGGGGGGGCGGTCACTGAAGCTTTCTTT	CASTLRGGAVTEAFF
TRBD1	TRBV5-1	-	TRBJ2-1	TGCGCCAGCAGCTGGGGACAGGGCGGGGGCAATGAGCAGTTCTTC	CASSWGQGGGNEQFF
TRBD2	TRBV27	many	TRBJ2-7	TGTGCCAGCAGTTTTACCGCTAGCGGGAGTTACGAGCAGTACTTC	CASSFTASGSYEQYF
-	TRBV29-1	many	TRBJ1-2	TGCAGCGTTGAGCCTCTCGGGACAACTGCTAACTATGGCTACACCTTC	CSVEPLGTTANYGYTF
-	TRBV20-1	few	TRBJ1-1	TGCAGTGCTAGAGAAGATAGGACAGTGAACACTGAAGCTTTCTTT	CSAREDRTVNTEAFF
-	TRBV20-1	many	TRBJ1-1	TGCAGTGCTCGGGACCCAGGGGCTGAAGCTTTCTTT	CSARDPGAEAFF
-	TRBV12-5	many	TRBJ1-2	TGTGCTAGTGGTTTGGGGGACTCCATCTATGGCTACACCTTC	CASGLGDSIYGYTF
TRBD1	TRBV10-3	many	TRBJ1-1	TGTGCCATCAGACGACAGGGGGCCTCAGAAGTTGATTTT	CAIRRQGASEVDF
TRBD1	TRBV6-5	many	TRBJ1-1	TGTGCCAGCAGTCCGACCCCGGACAGGGGGGGCACTGAAGCTTTCTTT	CASSPTPDRGGTEAFF
-	TRBV5-1	many	TRBJ1-6	TGCGCCAGCAGCTTGGAGGCTCTCTCAGCCTTTAATTCACCCCTCCACTTT	CASSLEALSAFNSPLHF
TRBD2	TRBV5-1	-	TRBJ2-1	TGCGCCAGCAGCTCGGGACTAGCGGGAGAGTCCAAGCAGTTCTTC	CASSSGLAGESKQFF
-	TRBV24-1	many	TRBJ1-1	TGTGCCACCAGTGATGATCACTACACTGAAGCTTTCTTT	CATSDDHYTEAFF
-	TRBV12-3/TRBV12-4	many	TRBJ2-1	TGTGCCAGCGGACGGTCGGAATTAGTTCCGAGGAATGAGCAGTTCTTC	CASGRSELVPRNEQFF
-	TRBV5-4	many	TRBJ2-7	TGTGCCAGCAGCTTGGCGGCGAAGAGGTCGGTGGCACTCTACGAGCAGTACTTC	CASSLAAKRSVALYEQYF
-	TRBV29-1	many	TRBJ2-1	TGCAGCGTCGACGTCCCGGTTAGATCCTACAATGAGCAGTTCTTC	CSVDVPVRSYNEQFF
TRBD1	TRBV7-6	many	TRBJ2-2	TGTGCCAGCAGCTTACTAGGGACAGGGAACACCGGGGAGCTGTTTTTT	CASSLLGTGNTGELFF
-	TRBV4-3	few	TRBJ1-5	TGCGCCAGCAGCCAAGAGTTGGTTAGCCTTCAGCCCCAGCATTTT	CASSQELVSLQPQHF
-	TRBV7-9	many	TRBJ2-7	TGTGCCAGCCGCCCACCCCCCACACGTGAAAGCTACGAGCAGTACTTC	CASRPPPTRESYEQYF
-	TRBV12-3/TRBV12-4	medium-sized	TRBJ2-1	TGTGCCAGCAGTTTAAGAGGAGGGGGGACGTACAATGAGCAGTTCTTC	CASSLRGGGTYNEQFF
-	TRBV6-5	many	TRBJ2-7	TGTGCCAGCAGTTATCTGGACGTCGACGAGCAGTACTTC	CASSYLDVDEQYF
TRBD1	TRBV6-2/TRBV6-3	many	TRBJ1-2	TGTGCCAGCAGACAGGGGGTCGGTAACTATGGCTACACCTTC	CASRQGVGNYGYTF
-	TRBV19	many	TRBJ1-2	TGTGCCAGTAGTAATCCGGGATACTATGGCTACACCTTC	CASSNPGYYGYTF
-	TRBV3-1	many	TRBJ2-2	TGTGCCAGCAGCCAAAATGTGGGGTCTTCCACCGGGGAGCTGTTTTTT	CASSQNVGSSTGELFF
-	TRBV18	many	TRBJ2-7	TGTGCCAGCTCACCTTTGAAAGGAGAGCAGTACTTC	CASSPLKGEQYF
-	TRBV7-6	medium-sized	TRBJ2-7	TGTGCCAGCAGCCCTAGCCAGCGGAGCTCCTACGAGCAGTACTTC	CASSPSQRSSYEQYF
-	TRBV4-2	many	TRBJ1-1	TGTGCCAGCAGCCCCGGGTTAAGGGGCGACATGAACACTGAAGCTTTCTTT	CASSPGLRGDMNTEAFF
TRBD1	TRBV4-2	many	TRBJ1-2	TGTGCCAGCAGCCAACAAGGGACAGGTTCTAACTATGGCTACACCTTC	CASSQQGTGSNYGYTF
TRBD1	TRBV6-2/TRBV6-3	many	TRBJ1-5	TGTGCCAGCAGTCTCACAGGGGGCTACAATGTTCAGCCCCAGCATTTT	CASSLTGGYNVQPQHF
-	TRBV27	many	TRBJ2-7	TGTGCCAGCAGTTTGAGGGAAGGCTCTACCTACGAGCAGTACTTC	CASSLREGSTYEQYF
TRBD2	TRBV7-2	many	TRBJ2-7	TGTGCCAGCAGCTCCAGCGGGAGATTGGGTCTCGAGCAGTACTTC	CASSSSGRLGLEQYF
-	TRBV11-3	many	TRBJ2-1	TGTGCCAGCAGCTATAGCGGAGAGGCCTACAATGAGCAGTTCTTC	CASSYSGEAYNEQFF
-	TRBV2	few	TRBJ2-7	TGTGCCACCCGAGGAGGTACCTACGAGCAGTACTTC	CATRGGTYEQYF
-	TRBV7-2	many	TRBJ2-1	TGTGCCAGCAGCCCCTACTCGACTAGGGGTGTACAGGGTGAGCAGTTCTTC	CASSPYSTRGVQGEQFF
-	TRBV24-1	many	TRBJ2-5	TGTGCCACCAGTGATCCTACTCCGCCGGAGACCCAGTACTTC	CATSDPTPPETQYF
-	TRBV4-1	many	TRBJ1-5	TGCGCCAGCAGCTATTTGGTCGGGGACAATCAGCCCCAGCATTTT	CASSYLVGDNQPQHF